One and the same sample provided the 30 T cell receptor beta chains below, sequenced in a study of human T cells and chemical hapten exposure. The time point is: pre-sensitization, week 0. The treatment here: therapeutic diphenylcyclopropenone sensitization with weekly scalp DPC. TCRdb reanalysed the RACE reads using MiXCR and keeps one entry per CDR3 protein. The sample lists approximately 50,000 distinct CDR3 sequences; around 10% were seen once. This material consisted of whole blood, taken in connection with sensitization to the hapten diphenylcyclopropenone (DPC). These receptors originate from a woman aged 40 to 50 with alopecia areata. Some clones in this sample may be carry-over from other donors' samples.

This sequence joins TRBV2 and TRBJ1-4; 9 positions agree with TRBD1. V shed 10 bases and J 10 bases; nucleotides not matched to a gene: 13. Per germline, CDR1 SNHLY and CDR2 FYNNEI. The CDR3 extends over 14 amino acids. CDR3 loop: CATGLDRGSGKLFF. DNA for the CDR3: TGTGCCACGGGATTGGACAGGGGATCGGGAAAACTGTTTTTT.

This clonotype was recorded at least ten times. The chain is built from TRBV5-4 and TRBJ2-1; unclear D gene. Between the trimmed V and J ends, which lost 9 bases and 7 bases, there was a span of 17 bases. CDR1 is SGHNT, CDR2 YYREEE, per germline (reference sequence). There are 13 residues in the CDR3. CDR3 in DNA: TGTGCCACCCCAGTCGAGAGCACAAATGAGCAGTTCTTC. Protein sequence: CATPVESTNEQFF.

CDR3 in DNA: TGTGCCAGCAGCCCCTTGGGACTAGCGGAGAGGAACTACGAGCAGTACTTC. Translated, it gives CASSPLGLAERNYEQYF. The chain combines TRBV6-2 or TRBV6-3 with TRBJ2-7, with 11 positions matching TRBD2. This CDR3 spans 17 amino acids. Germline-derived CDR1 and CDR2 are MNHEY and SVGEGT. The junction had 13 bases not matched to a gene; V was cut back by 6 bases and J by 3 bases.

This clonotype was counted many times. V and J are TRBV28 and TRBJ1-6; maybe TRBD1 (6 bases). V was pared by 7 bases and J by 9 bases, with 22 bases between. CDR1 MDHEN and CDR2 SYDVKM come from the germline V gene. The CDR3 runs to 16 residues. This CDR3 reads CASTKGGGERVSPLHF. The CDR3 DNA is TGTGCCAGCACCAAGGGAGGGGGAGAAAGGGTTTCACCCCTCCACTTT.

This clonotype was recorded many times. The chain couples TRBV20-1 to TRBJ2-5; D gene unclear. This CDR3 has 14 amino acids. V was trimmed by 0 bases and J by 3 bases, leaving 11 bases between them. Germline CDR1 and CDR2: DFQATT and SNEGSKA (reference sequence). CDR3 DNA sequence: TGCAGTGCTAGAGATCGGTCTGGGGAAGAGACCCAGTACTTC. Residues: CSARDRSGEETQYF.

Note on this clonotype: This may be a read error, as it is one base from a much larger clone. The chain joins TRBV7-2 to TRBJ2-5; unclear D gene. The CDR3 sequence is 12 residues long. The V and J ends lost 3 bases and 5 bases respectively, with 7 bases between them. Germline V gene data show CDR1 as SGHTA and CDR2 as FQGNSA. CDR3 coding DNA: TGTGCCAGCAGCTTTTACCTTGAGACCCAGTACTTC. Translation gives CASSFYLETQYF. Together with reference TRBV7-2 and TRBJ2-5, the CDR3 gives the full variable domain: GAGVSQSPSNKVTEKGKDVELRCDPISGHTALYWYRQSLGQGLEFLIYFQGNSAPDKSGLPSDRFSAERTGGSVSTLTIQRTQQEDSAVYLCASSFYLETQYFGPGTRLLVL.

There are a few counts of this clonotype. The chain recombines TRBV29-1 with TRBJ2-1, with D hard to call. CDR1 and CDR2 from the germline V gene are SQVTM and ANQGSEA. This CDR3 has 13 amino acids. The CDR3 sequence: CTVDVSSYNEQFF. For the CDR3, the DNA is TGCACGGTCGACGTTAGCTCCTACAATGAGCAGTTCTTC.

The sample holds many counts of this clonotype. This chain uses TRBV7-3 with TRBJ1-1, with D hard to call. From germline, CDR1 is SGHTA and CDR2 FQGTGA. The CDR3 consists of 13 residues. Trimming removed 1 base at V and 1 base at J, with 4 bases between. CDR3 nucleotides: TGTGCCAGCAGCTTAAGTGGGAACACTGAAGCTTTCTTT. This gives the protein CASSLSGNTEAFF.

In this sample, this clonotype turned up a few times. The gene calls are TRBV6-1 and TRBJ2-5, with D possibly matching TRBD2 (5 bases). The CDR3 covers 14 residues. V gave up 5 bases and J gave up 2 bases, with 12 bases separating them. Germline CDR1 and CDR2: MNHNS and SASEGT. CDR3 residues: CASSRGIRQETQYF. CDR3 bases: TGTGCCAGCAGTCGGGGTATTAGGCAAGAGACCCAGTACTTC.

V usage is TRBV2 and J usage is TRBJ1-1; 10 bases match TRBD1. Germline-derived CDR1 and CDR2 are SNHLY and FYNNEI. CDR3 length: 16 amino acids. J gave up 1 base and V 6 bases, and 8 bases lay outside the gene matches. CDR3 bases: TGTGCCAGCAGGGACCGGGACAGGGGAAAGAACACTGAAGCTTTCTTT. Translating it yields CASRDRDRGKNTEAFF. Looking up the rest from reference TRBV2 and TRBJ1-1 gives the full variable domain: EPEVTQTPSHQVTQMGQEVILRCVPISNHLYFYWYRQILGQKVEFLVSFYNNEISEKSEIFDDQFSVERPDGSNFTLKIRSTKLEDSAMYFCASRDRDRGKNTEAFFGQGTRLTVV.

The CDR3 sequence is CASSIRELTTQYF. The CDR3 nucleotides are TGTGCCAGCAGTATCAGGGAACTAACGACCCAGTACTTC. This sequence joins TRBV12-3 or TRBV12-4 and TRBJ2-5, with D perhaps TRBD1 (5 bases). V lost 5 bases and J lost 7, with 14 bases in between. The CDR3 has 13 residues.

There are a few counts of this clonotype. The chain recombines TRBV7-2 with TRBJ2-2, with D possibly TRBD2 on 6 matching bases. The germline V gene has CDR1 SGHTA and CDR2 FQGNSA. The CDR3 is 15 residues long. Between the trimmed V and J ends, which lost 0 bases and 2 bases, there was a span of 7 bases. The CDR3 sequence is CASSLASGNTGELFF. The CDR3, as DNA: TGTGCCAGCAGCTTAGCTAGCGGTAACACCGGGGAGCTGTTTTTT.

The chain carries TRBV29-1 and TRBJ2-1, with 7 bases that match TRBD1. CDR3 length equals 12 residues. Germline V gives CDR1 SQVTM, CDR2 ANQGSEA. The J segment lost 9 bases and the V segment lost 6 bases, leaving 8 bases of the junction unmatched. The CDR3, as DNA: TGCAGCGTCTATACAGGGGCGGGTGAGCAGTTCTTC. It encodes CSVYTGAGEQFF.

A note on this clonotype: A junction end diverges from the germline sequence, so it may reflect a read error. The chain has TRBV6-2 or TRBV6-3 and TRBJ2-7, with 10 bases lining up with TRBD1. Germline lookup yields CDR1 MNHEY and CDR2 SVGEGT. This CDR3 has 16 amino acids. The CDR3 spells CASSTTGQGQSYKQYF. The CDR3 bases are TGTGCCAGCAGTACAACGGGACAGGGGCAATCCTACAAGCAGTACTTC.

This clonotype was recorded many times. The CDR3 reads CSATQGVVTEAFF. The CDR3 nucleotides are TGCAGTGCTACCCAGGGGGTGGTCACTGAAGCTTTCTTT. The rearrangement uses TRBV20-1 and TRBJ1-1, with 7 nucleotides matching TRBD1. The CDR3 sequence is 13 residues long. V shed 4 bases, J shed 4 bases, and the junction held 6 bases outside the gene matches. CDR1 DFQATT and CDR2 SNEGSKA come from the germline V gene (reference sequence).

This clonotype has a handful of counts. The rearrangement links TRBV11-2 to TRBJ2-1; D ambiguous. The V end lost 1 base, the J end lost 8 bases, and 15 bases lay between the germline ends. Germline V gene data show CDR1 as SGHAT and CDR2 as FQNNGV. CDR3 size: 15 residues. The CDR3 loop reads CASSLGIVGLDEQFF. Written as DNA, the CDR3 is TGTGCCAGCAGCTTAGGAATTGTCGGGCTTGATGAGCAGTTCTTC.

In this sample, this clonotype turned up many times. The chain is built from TRBV21-1 and TRBJ1-4; the table's TRBD1 call for D was not verified on the DNA. TRBV21-1 is shown as a pseudogene. The length of the CDR3 is 15 residues. CDR3: CASSKVGGMGEKLFF. The CDR3, as DNA: TGTGCCAGCAGCAAAGTAGGGGGAATGGGGGAAAAACTGTTTTTT.

This clonotype was counted many times. The V and J genes are TRBV7-2 and TRBJ1-1, with D perhaps matching TRBD1 (6 bases). The V gene's germline CDR1 is SGHTA and CDR2 FQGNSA. Trimming removed 5 bases at V and 0 bases at J, with 19 bases between. The length of the CDR3 is 17 residues. The CDR3 nucleotides are TGTGCCAGCAGCATATTCGCAGGGACATCCATGAACACTGAAGCTTTCTTT. Amino acids: CASSIFAGTSMNTEAFF.

This clonotype was detected a few times. This chain joins TRBV18 and TRBJ1-1, with D possibly TRBD1 on 5 matching bases. V was cut by 2 bases and J by 8 bases, with 21 bases left in between. Per the germline V gene, CDR1 is KGHSH and CDR2 is LQKENI. The CDR3 loop spans 16 amino acids. CDR3 bases: TGTGCCAGCTCACCAGCTGGGTTGGGGGAACGGGCAGAAGCTTTCTTT. Translation gives CASSPAGLGERAEAFF.

The CDR3 region is CASSLPSGTGGNYEQFF. CDR3 nucleotides: TGTGCCAGCAGCCTTCCGTCAGGGACAGGGGGGAACTATGAGCAGTTCTTC. The chain employs TRBV3-1 and TRBJ2-1, with 11 bases matching TRBD1. Germline V lookup: CDR1 LGHDT, CDR2 YNNKEL (reference sequence). The CDR3 is 17 amino acids. The junction had 13 bases not matched to a gene; V was cut back by 4 bases and J by 8 bases.

At least ten counts were recorded for this clonotype. The chain is built from TRBV6-6 and TRBJ2-7; D gene unclear. This CDR3 is built from 11 residues. CDR1 and CDR2 from the germline V gene are MNHNY and SVGAGI (reference sequence). V was cut by 8 bases and J by 5 bases, with 10 bases left in between. This CDR3 reads CASSLNNEQYF. DNA of the CDR3: TGTGCCAGCTCCCTTAATAACGAGCAGTACTTC.

The chain employs TRBV3-1 and TRBJ2-1, with TRBD2 identical over 7 bases. V gave up 4 bases and J gave up 0 bases; unmatched junction bases: 3. The germline CDR1 and CDR2 sequences are LGHDT and YNNKEL (reference sequence). This CDR3 region has 15 residues. CDR3 DNA: TGTGCCAGCAGCCTTAGCGGGTTCTCCTACAATGAGCAGTTCTTC. Its protein is CASSLSGFSYNEQFF.

The chain is built from TRBV4-1 and TRBJ2-4; tentatively, D is TRBD2 (6 bases). The CDR3 sequence is 12 residues long. Looked up from germline, CDR1 is MGHRA and CDR2 is YSYEKL. Trimming stripped 0 bases from V and 13 bases from J, with 10 bases between. The CDR3 DNA follows: TGCGCCAGCAGCCAAGAGGCGGGATCCCAGTACTTC. Residues: CASSQEAGSQYF.

Of note for this clonotype: This may come from a read error, since a much larger clone is one base off. The V gene is TRBV12-3 or TRBV12-4, the J gene TRBJ2-5; D remains unclear. The CDR3 loop spans 11 amino acids. The CDR3 DNA follows: TGTGCCTGCAGCCTCAGGGAGACCCAGTACTTC. Its translation: CACSLRETQYF.

The sample holds many counts of this clonotype. The rearrangement links TRBV6-2 or TRBV6-3 to TRBJ2-5; no firm D call. CDR1 MNHEY and CDR2 SVGEGT come from the germline V gene. V shed 2 bases and J shed 2 bases, with 12 bases lying between them. This CDR3 is 15 amino acids long. In DNA, the CDR3 is TGTGCCAGCAGTTACGGCAGCTCACGGCAAGAGACCCAGTACTTC. Its protein product is CASSYGSSRQETQYF.

For this clonotype: This may arise from a read error, as a much more abundant clone is one base away. The chain combines TRBV28 with TRBJ2-7, with 12 bases lining up with TRBD2. CDR3 length: 16 residues. The germline V gene encodes CDR1 MDHEN and CDR2 SYDVKM. CDR3 protein: CAGSPPTSGRAYEQYF. CDR3 nucleotides: TGTGCCGGCAGTCCTCCGACTAGCGGGAGAGCCTACGAGCAGTACTTC.

The sample holds many counts of this clonotype. The chain is built from TRBV5-4 and TRBJ1-2, with D hard to call. The germline V gene encodes CDR1 SGHNT and CDR2 YYREEE (reference sequence). V lost 9 bases to trimming and J lost 4 bases, with 19 bases between them. The CDR3 has 14 residues. The CDR3 reads CATSRETSVYGYTF. The DNA for the CDR3 is TGTGCCACCTCAAGGGAAACTTCTGTCTATGGCTACACCTTC.

J is TRBJ2-3 and V is TRBV2; D uncertain. The CDR3 has 14 residues. Germline V CDR1 and CDR2: SNHLY, FYNNEI. The V gene lost 6 bases and the J gene lost 2 bases, with 12 bases spanning the gap. The CDR3 here is CASSDRTITDTQYF. DNA of the CDR3: TGTGCCAGCAGCGATCGGACCATCACAGATACGCAGTATTTT.

The chain combines TRBV4-1 with TRBJ2-1; D unresolved. Trimming took 0 bases from V and 3 from J, leaving 9 bases between them. The CDR3 has 15 residues. Germline-derived CDR1 and CDR2 are MGHRA and YSYEKL. The CDR3 protein is CASSQDIGFYNEQFF. Here the CDR3 DNA reads TGCGCCAGCAGCCAAGATATCGGATTCTACAATGAGCAGTTCTTC.

Comments on this clonotype: It may be a read error: a sequence one base away is much more abundant. V gene TRBV5-4 combines with J gene TRBJ2-1, with D unresolved. V lost 5 bases, J lost 2 bases, and 5 bases lay in between. This CDR3 contains 12 residues. Germline assignment: CDR1 SGHNT and CDR2 YYREEE (reference sequence). The DNA of the CDR3 is TGTGCCAGCAGTCTACCCTACAATGAGCAGTTCTTC. Its translation: CASSLPYNEQFF.